This entry lists 22 T cell receptor beta chains sequenced from one sample in a study of control samples from healthy donors and cancer patients. Measured with immunoSEQ multiplex PCR; TCRdb has only the in-frame clones, and not every one. This sample has around 150,000 clones, with roughly 94% found just once. The sequenced material came from PBMCs. Receptor source: a man aged 55 to 70 with colorectal cancer.

The genes are TRBV9 and TRBJ2-7; 12 nucleotides agree with TRBD1. Germline CDR1 and CDR2: SGDLS and YYNGEE. The junction had 3 bases not matched to a gene; V was cut back by 0 bases and J by 5 bases. CDR3 length equals 15 residues. CDR3 protein: CASSVAGTGGHEQYF. The CDR3 coding sequence is TGTGCCAGCAGCGTAGCAGGGACAGGGGGCCACGAGCAGTACTTC.

This clone has only one observation. J is TRBJ2-3 and V is TRBV7-2; 12 bases line up with TRBD2. The CDR3 length is 17 residues. Germline CDR1 and CDR2: SGHTA and FQGNSA. J gave up 2 bases and V 3 bases, and 6 bases lay outside the gene matches. The CDR3 region is CASSFRTSGEPTDTQYF. The DNA of the CDR3 is TGTGCCAGCAGCTTTAGGACTAGCGGGGAGCCCACAGATACGCAGTATTTT.

The chain combines TRBV5-6 with TRBJ1-3; D not certain. This CDR3 comprises 13 residues. The germline V and J ends were trimmed by 3 bases and 4 bases, with 8 bases remaining between them. Germline CDR1 and CDR2: SGHDT and YYEEEE. The DNA of the CDR3 is TGTGCCAGCAGCTACAGAGGCGGAAACACCATATATTTT. Translation gives CASSYRGGNTIYF.

The chain's CDR3 is CASSLEGQGASGYTF. The CDR3 DNA sequence: TGCGCCAGCAGCTTGGAGGGACAGGGGGCGAGCGGCTACACCTTC. The J gene is TRBJ1-2, the V gene TRBV5-1; TRBD1 matches at 12 bases. Germline V gene sequence: CDR1 SGHRS, CDR2 YFSETQ. The CDR3 consists of 15 residues. J lost 8 bases, V lost 0 bases, and 5 bases had no gene match.

This chain connects TRBV28 to TRBJ1-2; 7 nucleotides line up with TRBD1. This CDR3 is built from 13 residues. Germline V gene data show CDR1 as MDHEN and CDR2 as SYDVKM. The J segment lost 6 bases and the V segment lost 7 bases, leaving 8 bases of the junction unmatched. The CDR3, as DNA: TGTGCCAGCACCCGGCCGACAGGGCATGGCTACACCTTC. This codes for CASTRPTGHGYTF.

J is TRBJ1-1 and V is TRBV19, with 8 bases aligning to TRBD1. With 5 bases clipped from V and 4 bases from J, the junction kept 6 bases outside the gene matches. The germline gives CDR1 LNHDA, CDR2 SQIVND (reference sequence). This CDR3 comprises 14 residues. Written as DNA, the CDR3 is TGTGCCAGTAGTGAAGGCAGGGGGCCCACTGAAGCTTTCTTT. This codes for CASSEGRGPTEAFF.

The CDR3 DNA reads TGTGCCAGCAGTGCTGCAGGACTAGCGTCTGAGCAGTTCTTC. Its protein product is CASSAAGLASEQFF. This chain uses TRBV2 with TRBJ2-1; 9 bases align to TRBD2. Germline V gene data show CDR1 as SNHLY and CDR2 as FYNNEI. The CDR3 totals 14 residues. V shed 4 bases and J 9 bases; nucleotides not matched to a gene: 7.

The chain couples TRBV3-1 (or the pseudogene TRBV3-2) to TRBJ2-3; 10 bases line up with TRBD2. V lost 3 bases, J lost 3 bases, and 3 bases stayed unmatched. Per germline, CDR1 LGHDT and CDR2 YNNKEL (reference sequence). The CDR3 contains 15 residues. In nucleotides, the CDR3 is TGTGCCAGCAGCCAGACTAGCGGGTTAACAGATACGCAGTATTTT. Translation: CASSQTSGLTDTQYF.

This chain links TRBV5-1 with TRBJ2-5; D unresolved. Germline CDR1 is SGHRS and CDR2 is YFSETQ. This CDR3 region has 11 residues. The V and J ends lost 5 bases and 3 bases respectively, with 5 bases between them. CDR3 DNA sequence: TGCGCCAGCAGGGGTGAAGAGACCCAGTACTTC. Its protein is CASRGEETQYF.

This clone occurred once. V gene TRBV19 combines with J gene TRBJ1-1, with a possible D match to TRBD1 (5 bases). CDR3 length: 13 residues. V was shortened by 3 bases and J by 5 bases, with 10 bases between the two germline ends. The V gene's germline CDR1 is LNHDA and CDR2 SQIVND (reference sequence). The CDR3 loop reads CASSIIRGTEAFF. The CDR3 bases are TGTGCCAGTAGTATTATAAGGGGAACTGAAGCTTTCTTT.

The V call is TRBV3-1 (or the pseudogene TRBV3-2), the J call TRBJ2-2; D call uncertain. Germline CDR1 and CDR2: LGHDT and YNNKEL (reference sequence). V was pared by 6 bases and J by 6 bases, with 8 bases between. The CDR3 contains 12 residues. For the CDR3, the DNA is TGTGCCAGCAGTCTTAGGGCCGGGGAGCTGTTTTTT. It is translated as CASSLRAGELFF.

The chain links TRBV5-1 to TRBJ1-2, with D hard to call. V was trimmed by 4 bases and J by 1 base, leaving 8 bases between them. This CDR3 is 13 amino acids long. Germline CDR1 is SGHRS and CDR2 is YFSETQ. The CDR3 bases are TGCGCCAGCAGCCATGGACTTAACTATGGCTACACCTTC. Residues: CASSHGLNYGYTF.

The chain links TRBV10-2 to TRBJ2-7; TRBD2 is a possible D gene (6 bases). CDR3 length equals 15 residues. From germline, CDR1 is WSHSY and CDR2 SAAADI. The V and J ends lost 6 bases and 0 bases respectively, with 15 bases between them. CDR3 in DNA: TGCGCCAGCAGCACGGAGGGTTCAAGCTCCTACGAGCAGTACTTC. It yields the protein CASSTEGSSSYEQYF.

This clone was picked up a small number of times. The J gene is TRBJ2-2, the V gene TRBV19, with TRBD1 matching 8 bases. V trimming: 7 bases; J trimming: 4 bases; junction bases outside the gene matches: 11. This CDR3 comprises 16 residues. CDR1 LNHDA and CDR2 SQIVND come from the germline V gene (reference sequence). CDR3 bases: TGTGCCAGTATCCGCACAGGGGGGTGGGGCACCGGGGAGCTGTTTTTT. Its translation: CASIRTGGWGTGELFF. Drawing the rest from reference TRBV19 and TRBJ2-2, the complete variable domain is DGGITQSPKYLFRKEGQNVTLSCEQNLNHDAMYWYRQDPGQGLRLIYYSQIVNDFQKGDIAEGYSVSREKKESFPLTVTSAQKNPTAFYLCASIRTGGWGTGELFFGEGSRLTVL.

The chain uses TRBV24-1 and TRBJ2-1; D not resolved. V was trimmed by 4 bases and J by 2 bases, leaving 8 bases between them. The germline V gene has CDR1 KGHDR and CDR2 SFDVKD. This CDR3 spans 14 amino acids. The CDR3 spells CATSETGAYNEQFF. CDR3 nucleotides: TGTGCCACCAGTGAGACCGGAGCCTACAATGAGCAGTTCTTC.

V and J are TRBV11-2 and TRBJ1-5; the D is unclear. This CDR3 spans 15 amino acids. V lost 1 base and J lost 3, with 10 bases in between. In germline, CDR1 is SGHAT, CDR2 FQNNGV. This CDR3 is CASSLGSGLNQPQHF. CDR3 coding DNA: TGTGCCAGCAGCTTAGGGTCGGGCCTCAATCAGCCCCAGCATTTT.

This sequence joins TRBV5-3 and TRBJ2-1; D not resolved. TRBV5-3 is known as an ORF, though its function is uncertain. The CDR3 consists of 14 residues. Trimming removed 4 bases at V and 4 bases at J, with 12 bases between. Here the CDR3 reads CARSLPVEYNEQFF. The CDR3 DNA reads as TGTGCCAGAAGCCTTCCCGTCGAGTACAATGAGCAGTTCTTC.

J is TRBJ2-6 and V is TRBV15, with D perhaps matching TRBD1 (6 bases). V dropped 1 base and J dropped 4 bases, with 17 bases sitting between them. Germline-derived CDR1 and CDR2 are LNHNV and YYDKDF (reference sequence). The CDR3 totals 18 residues. CDR3 nucleotides: TGTGCCACCAGCAGAGTATGGGACACTATCTCAGGGGCCAACGTCCTGACTTTC. Translating it yields CATSRVWDTISGANVLTF.

The chain carries TRBV5-1 and TRBJ1-1; D remains unclear. V lost 1 base and J 3 bases, leaving 13 bases between the germline ends. CDR3 length equals 15 residues. In germline, CDR1 is SGHRS, CDR2 YFSETQ. The CDR3 region is CASSLNTGRDTEAFF. In nucleotides, the CDR3 is TGCGCCAGCAGCTTGAATACCGGGAGGGACACTGAAGCTTTCTTT.

The rearrangement links TRBV9 to TRBJ1-2; D is ambiguous. The ends were cut back, 4 bases at V and 4 bases at J, with 17 bases in the middle. The CDR3 is made up of 15 amino acids. Germline CDR1 is SGDLS and CDR2 is YYNGEE. CDR3 sequence reads: CASSRSDVASYGYTF. The CDR3 DNA reads TGTGCCAGCAGCCGCTCGGACGTGGCTTCCTATGGCTACACCTTC.

The chain uses TRBV10-3 and TRBJ2-3; the D is unclear. CDR3 size: 14 residues. Germline CDR1 is ENHRY and CDR2 is SYGVKD. V lost 5 bases and J 0 bases, leaving 9 bases between the germline ends. CDR3 DNA sequence: TGTGCCATCAGTTTGGACCTAAGCACAGATACGCAGTATTTT. It yields the protein CAISLDLSTDTQYF.

The chain couples TRBV29-1 to TRBJ2-5; 7 nucleotides align to TRBD1. Trimming cost V 7 bases and J 1 base; bases outside gene matches: 9. Germline CDR1 reads SQVTM; CDR2 reads ANQGSEA. The CDR3 has 14 amino acids. The CDR3, as DNA: TGCAGCGGCTGGCCCGACAGGGCCCAAGAGACCCAGTACTTC. Translated, it gives CSGWPDRAQETQYF.